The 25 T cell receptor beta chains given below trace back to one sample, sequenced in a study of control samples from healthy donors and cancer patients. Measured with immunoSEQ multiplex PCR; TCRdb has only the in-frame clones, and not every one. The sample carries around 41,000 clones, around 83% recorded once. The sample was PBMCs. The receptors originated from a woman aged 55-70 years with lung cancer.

CDR3 DNA: TGTGCCACCGGGGAGACAGGGACTTACGAGCAGTACTTC. Protein: CATGETGTYEQYF. The rearrangement joins TRBV10-3 to TRBJ2-7, with D maybe TRBD1 (7 bases). Between the trimmed V and J ends, which lost 10 bases and 4 bases, there was a span of 17 bases. Per germline, CDR1 ENHRY and CDR2 SYGVKD. The CDR3 runs to 13 residues.

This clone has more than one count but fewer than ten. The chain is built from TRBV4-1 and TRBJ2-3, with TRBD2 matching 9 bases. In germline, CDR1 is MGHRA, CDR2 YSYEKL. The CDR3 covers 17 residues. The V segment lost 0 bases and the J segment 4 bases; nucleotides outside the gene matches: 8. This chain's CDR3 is CASSQESPSGDADTQYF. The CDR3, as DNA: TGCGCCAGCAGCCAAGAATCCCCTAGCGGGGACGCAGATACGCAGTATTTT.

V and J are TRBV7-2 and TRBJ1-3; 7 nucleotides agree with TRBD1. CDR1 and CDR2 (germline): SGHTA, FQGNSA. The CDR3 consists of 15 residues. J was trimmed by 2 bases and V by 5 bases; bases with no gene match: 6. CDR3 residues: CASSPGQLTGNTIYF. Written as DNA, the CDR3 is TGTGCCAGCAGCCCGGGACAGCTCACTGGAAACACCATATATTTT.

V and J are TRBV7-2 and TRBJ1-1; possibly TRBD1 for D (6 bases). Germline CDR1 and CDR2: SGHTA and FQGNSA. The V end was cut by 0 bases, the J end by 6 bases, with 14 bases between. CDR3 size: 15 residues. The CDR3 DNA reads TGTGCCAGCAGCTTAGCGGGGGGCAGGGGACCTGAAGCTTTCTTT. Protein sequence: CASSLAGGRGPEAFF.

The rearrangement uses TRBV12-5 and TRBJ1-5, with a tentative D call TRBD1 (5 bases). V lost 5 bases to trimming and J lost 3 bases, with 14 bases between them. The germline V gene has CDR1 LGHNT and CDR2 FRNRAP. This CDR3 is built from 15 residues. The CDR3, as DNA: TGTGCTAGTGGTCTTGGGGACGGAGTCAATCAGCCCCAGCATTTT. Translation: CASGLGDGVNQPQHF.

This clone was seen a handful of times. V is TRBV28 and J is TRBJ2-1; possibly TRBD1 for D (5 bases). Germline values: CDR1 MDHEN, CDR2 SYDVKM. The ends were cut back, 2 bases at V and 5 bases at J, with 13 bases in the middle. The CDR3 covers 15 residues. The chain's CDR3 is CASSLSRGSHNEQFF. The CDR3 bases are TGTGCCAGCAGTTTAAGTAGGGGATCCCACAATGAGCAGTTCTTC.

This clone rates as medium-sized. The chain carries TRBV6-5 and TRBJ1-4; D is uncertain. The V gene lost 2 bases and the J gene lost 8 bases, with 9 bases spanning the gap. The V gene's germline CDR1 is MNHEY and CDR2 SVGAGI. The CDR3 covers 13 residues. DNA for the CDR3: TGTGCCAGCAGTTACAGGGTGTCGGAAAAACTGTTTTTT. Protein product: CASSYRVSEKLFF.

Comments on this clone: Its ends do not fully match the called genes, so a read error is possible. The CDR3 nucleotides are TGCAGCGTTGAAAAGCCGTTGGTCTTC. This translates into CSVEKPLVF. The chain is built from TRBV29-1 and TRBJ2-1; D is ambiguous. The CDR3 loop spans 9 amino acids. Germline assignment: CDR1 SQVTM and CDR2 ANQGSEA.

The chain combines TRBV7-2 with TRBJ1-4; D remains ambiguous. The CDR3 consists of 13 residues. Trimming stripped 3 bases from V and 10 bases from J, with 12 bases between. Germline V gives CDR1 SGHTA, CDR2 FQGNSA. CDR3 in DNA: TGTGCCAGCAGCTTCCTCTTGGTGGGAAAACTGTTTTTT. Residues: CASSFLLVGKLFF.

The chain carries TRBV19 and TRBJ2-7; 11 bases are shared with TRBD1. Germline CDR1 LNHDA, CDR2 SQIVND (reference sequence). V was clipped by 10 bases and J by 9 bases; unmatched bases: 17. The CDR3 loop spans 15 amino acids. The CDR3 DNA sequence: TGTGCCACCAGCCGGACAGGGGGCGCACTTCAGGGGCAGTACTTC. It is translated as CATSRTGGALQGQYF.

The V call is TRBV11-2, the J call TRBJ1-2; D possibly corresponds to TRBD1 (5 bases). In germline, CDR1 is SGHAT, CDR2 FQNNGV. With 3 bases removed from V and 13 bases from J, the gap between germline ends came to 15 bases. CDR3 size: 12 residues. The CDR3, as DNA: TGTGCCAGCAGCTTCGAGGGACGGGAAGGCACCTTC. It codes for CASSFEGREGTF. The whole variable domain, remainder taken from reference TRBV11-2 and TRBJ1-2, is EAGVAQSPRYKIIEKRQSVAFWCNPISGHATLYWYQQILGQGPKLLIQFQNNGVVDDSQLPKDRFSAERLKGVDSTLKIQPAKLEDSAVYLCASSFEGREGTFGSGTRLTVV.

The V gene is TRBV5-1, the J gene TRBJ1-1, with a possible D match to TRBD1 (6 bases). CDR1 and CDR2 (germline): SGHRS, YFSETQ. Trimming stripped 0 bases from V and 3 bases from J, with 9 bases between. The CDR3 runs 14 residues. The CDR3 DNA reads TGCGCCAGCAGCTTGGTGGGGGCGGACACTGAAGCTTTCTTT. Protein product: CASSLVGADTEAFF.

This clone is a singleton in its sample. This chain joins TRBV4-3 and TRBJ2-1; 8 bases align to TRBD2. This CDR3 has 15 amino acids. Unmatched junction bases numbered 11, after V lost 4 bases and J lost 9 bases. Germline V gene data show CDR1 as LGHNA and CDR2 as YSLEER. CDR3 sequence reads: CASSLIAGSNTEQFF. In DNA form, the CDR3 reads TGCGCCAGCAGCCTTATAGCGGGATCTAATACTGAGCAGTTCTTC.

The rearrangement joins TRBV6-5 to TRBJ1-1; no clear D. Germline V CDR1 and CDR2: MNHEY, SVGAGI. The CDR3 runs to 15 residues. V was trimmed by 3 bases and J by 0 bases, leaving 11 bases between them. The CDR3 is CASSYRASMNTEAFF. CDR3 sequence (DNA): TGTGCCAGCAGTTATAGGGCTTCTATGAACACTGAAGCTTTCTTT.

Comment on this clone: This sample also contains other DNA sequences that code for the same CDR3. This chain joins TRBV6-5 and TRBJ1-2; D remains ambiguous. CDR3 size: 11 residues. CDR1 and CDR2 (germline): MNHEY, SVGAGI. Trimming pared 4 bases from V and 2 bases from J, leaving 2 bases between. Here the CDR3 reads CASSSNYGYTF. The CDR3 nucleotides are TGTGCCAGCAGTTCAAACTATGGCTACACCTTC.

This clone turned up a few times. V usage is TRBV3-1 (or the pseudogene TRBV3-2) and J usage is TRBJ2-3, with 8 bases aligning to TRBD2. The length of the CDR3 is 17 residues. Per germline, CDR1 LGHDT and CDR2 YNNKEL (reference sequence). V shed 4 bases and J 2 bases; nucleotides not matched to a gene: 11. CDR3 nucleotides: TGTGCCAGCAGCCTCATGTACCGGGGGGGCGTCACAGATACGCAGTATTTT. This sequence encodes CASSLMYRGGVTDTQYF.

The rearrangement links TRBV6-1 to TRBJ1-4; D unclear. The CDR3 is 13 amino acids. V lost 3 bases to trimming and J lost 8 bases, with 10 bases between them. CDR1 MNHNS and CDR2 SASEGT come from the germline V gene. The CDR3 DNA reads TGTGCCAGCAGTGAGACATTAGGGGAAAAACTGTTTTTT. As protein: CASSETLGEKLFF.

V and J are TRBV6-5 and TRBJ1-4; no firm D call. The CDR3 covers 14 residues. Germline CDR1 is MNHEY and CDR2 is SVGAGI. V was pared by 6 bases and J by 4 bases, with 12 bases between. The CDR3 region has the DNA TGTGCCAGCAGGAAGGCAGCCTATAATGAAAAACTGTTTTTT. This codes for CASRKAAYNEKLFF.

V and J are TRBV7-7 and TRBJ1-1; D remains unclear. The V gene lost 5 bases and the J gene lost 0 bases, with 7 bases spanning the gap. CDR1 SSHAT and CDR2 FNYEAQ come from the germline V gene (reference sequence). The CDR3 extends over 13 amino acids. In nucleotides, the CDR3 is TGTGCCAGCAGCCCAGGCATGAACACTGAAGCTTTCTTT. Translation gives CASSPGMNTEAFF.

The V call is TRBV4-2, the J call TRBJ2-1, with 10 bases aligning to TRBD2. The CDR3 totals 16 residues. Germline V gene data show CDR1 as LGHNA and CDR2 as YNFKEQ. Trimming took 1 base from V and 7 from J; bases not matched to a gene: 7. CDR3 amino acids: CASSQGTSGISNEQFF. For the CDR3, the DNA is TGTGCCAGCAGCCAAGGAACTAGCGGGATATCGAATGAGCAGTTCTTC.

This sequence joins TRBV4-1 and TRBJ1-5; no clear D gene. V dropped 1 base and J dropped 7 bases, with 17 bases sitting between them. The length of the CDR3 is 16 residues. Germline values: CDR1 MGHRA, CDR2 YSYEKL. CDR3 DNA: TGCGCCAGCAGCCAAGTCTTGGCCAGGAACCCCCAGCCCCAGCATTTT. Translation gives CASSQVLARNPQPQHF.

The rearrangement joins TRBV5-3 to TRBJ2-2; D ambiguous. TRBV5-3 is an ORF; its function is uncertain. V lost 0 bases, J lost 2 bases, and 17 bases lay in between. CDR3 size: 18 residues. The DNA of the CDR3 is TGTGCCAGAAGCTTGGCCGTCGCCGCGACACCTAACACCGGGGAGCTGTTTTTT. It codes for CARSLAVAATPNTGELFF.

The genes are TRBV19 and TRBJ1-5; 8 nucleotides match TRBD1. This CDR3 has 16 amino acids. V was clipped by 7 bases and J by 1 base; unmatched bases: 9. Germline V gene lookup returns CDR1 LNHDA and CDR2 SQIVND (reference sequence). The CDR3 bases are TGTGCCAGTACAGGGGGCCCTGGAGGGAGCAATCAGCCCCAGCATTTT. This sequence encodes CASTGGPGGSNQPQHF.

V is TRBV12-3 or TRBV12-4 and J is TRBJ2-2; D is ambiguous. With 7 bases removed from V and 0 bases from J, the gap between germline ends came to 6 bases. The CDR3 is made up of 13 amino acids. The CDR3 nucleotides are TGTGCCAGCACCCATACGAACACCGGGGAGCTGTTTTTT. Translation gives CASTHTNTGELFF.

The CDR3 coding sequence is TGTGCCACCAGCAGAGATCGACAGGGGGCGGATGAGCAGTTCTTC. This codes for CATSRDRQGADEQFF. The rearrangement uses TRBV15 and TRBJ2-1; TRBD1 agrees at 10 bases. The V and J ends lost 0 bases and 8 bases, in that order; junction bases with no gene match: 4. This CDR3 region has 15 residues. The germline V gene has CDR1 LNHNV and CDR2 YYDKDF (reference sequence).